A single sample is the source of the 27 T cell receptor beta chains below, sequenced in a study of cytomegalovirus exposure and HLA in healthy donors. Primers: 60 Vbeta forward and 13 Jbeta reverse. Only in-frame clones appear in the TCRdb table, and some are missing; sequencing was by immunoSEQ multiplex PCR. The listing contains roughly 190,000 clones. The sequencing input was PBMCs. The source of these receptors is a woman between 18 and 29 years old in good health and CMV-seropositive.

The chain carries TRBV30 and TRBJ2-3, with 10 bases fitting TRBD2. Trimming removed 2 bases from V and 2 bases from J; junction bases left unmatched: 4. The CDR3 sequence is 15 residues long. The germline CDR1 and CDR2 sequences are GTSNPN and SVGIG (reference sequence). Here the CDR3 reads CAWSQTSGVTDTQYF. The CDR3 nucleotides are TGTGCCTGGAGTCAAACTAGCGGGGTCACAGATACGCAGTATTTT.

This chain links TRBV5-6 with TRBJ2-3; a weak D match, TRBD2 (5 bases). V was pared by 0 bases and J by 2 bases, with 13 bases between. The V gene's germline CDR1 is SGHDT and CDR2 YYEEEE. The CDR3 contains 16 residues. The CDR3 reads CASSLVQRRLTDTQYF. CDR3 bases: TGTGCCAGCAGCTTGGTACAGCGGAGACTCACAGATACGCAGTATTTT.

CDR3 sequence reads: CASTWGTGPDTQYF. As DNA, the CDR3 is TGTGCCAGCACCTGGGGGACAGGGCCAGATACGCAGTATTTT. V gene TRBV11-2 combines with J gene TRBJ2-3, with 9 bases identical to TRBD1. Trimming cost V 7 bases and J 4 bases; bases outside gene matches: 6. CDR1 is SGHAT and CDR2 is FQNNGV in the germline V gene. This CDR3 is built from 14 residues.

The chain has TRBV5-1 and TRBJ2-5; TRBD1 matches at 7 bases. V was pared by 3 bases and J by 4 bases, with 6 bases of the junction left unmatched. CDR3 length: 14 amino acids. Looked up from germline, CDR1 is SGHRS and CDR2 is YFSETQ. CDR3 sequence reads: CASSSGTATETQYF. The DNA of the CDR3 is TGCGCCAGCAGCTCTGGGACAGCGACAGAGACCCAGTACTTC. Using reference TRBV5-1 and TRBJ2-5 for the parts outside the CDR3, the full variable domain is KAGVTQTPRYLIKTRGQQVTLSCSPISGHRSVSWYQQTPGQGLQFLFEYFSETQRNKGNFPGRFSGRQFSNSRSEMNVSTLELGDSALYLCASSSGTATETQYFGPGTRLLVL.

The gene calls are TRBV4-3 and TRBJ1-4; D perhaps matches TRBD1 (6 bases). Per the germline V gene, CDR1 is LGHNA and CDR2 is YSLEER. The CDR3 covers 15 residues. V was trimmed by 0 bases and J by 4 bases, leaving 9 bases between them. The CDR3 protein is CASSQEDRHNEKLFF. The DNA of the CDR3 is TGCGCCAGCAGCCAAGAGGACAGACATAATGAAAAACTGTTTTTT.

The chain is built from TRBV13 and TRBJ2-7; the match to TRBD2 covers 11 bases. This CDR3 region has 16 residues. The trim removed 0 bases at V and 5 bases at J, leaving 6 bases unmatched. Germline CDR1 is PRHDT and CDR2 is FYEKMQ (reference sequence). The DNA for the CDR3 is TGTGCCAGCAGCTTAGGCCATAGCGGGAGGGGTAACGAGCAGTACTTC. It codes for CASSLGHSGRGNEQYF.

This chain uses TRBV7-2 with TRBJ1-1, with 7 bases lining up with TRBD1. This CDR3 is built from 13 residues. With V trimmed by 5 bases and J by 3 bases, 3 bases remained unmatched. Germline V CDR1 and CDR2: SGHTA, FQGNSA. The CDR3 reads CASSNDRDTEAFF. The CDR3 region has the DNA TGTGCCAGCAGCAACGACAGGGACACTGAAGCTTTCTTT.

J is TRBJ1-4 and V is TRBV11-2, with 7 bases lining up with TRBD1. The CDR3 runs 15 residues. Germline V CDR1 and CDR2: SGHAT, FQNNGV. Germline trimming cut 5 bases from V and 6 bases from J; bases unmatched to any gene: 9. This CDR3 reads CASSPRGTEDEKLFF. DNA of the CDR3: TGTGCCAGCAGCCCACGCGGGACAGAAGATGAAAAACTGTTTTTT. The full variable domain, rest sourced from reference TRBV11-2 and TRBJ1-4, is EAGVAQSPRYKIIEKRQSVAFWCNPISGHATLYWYQQILGQGPKLLIQFQNNGVVDDSQLPKDRFSAERLKGVDSTLKIQPAKLEDSAVYLCASSPRGTEDEKLFFGSGTQLSVL.

The chain is built from TRBV2 and TRBJ2-1, with 7 bases fitting TRBD1. V was pared by 9 bases and J by 10 bases, with 12 bases of the junction left unmatched. Germline CDR1 SNHLY, CDR2 FYNNEI. This CDR3 has 13 amino acids. As DNA, the CDR3 is TGTGCCAGGGCCCAGGGACAGCCTAGAGAGCAGTTCTTC. Translating it yields CARAQGQPREQFF.

The chain joins TRBV18 to TRBJ1-2; unclear D gene. The V and J ends lost 5 bases and 0 bases respectively, with 16 bases between them. The length of the CDR3 is 16 residues. Germline lookup yields CDR1 KGHSH and CDR2 LQKENI. This CDR3 reads CASSSSTDPANYGYTF. The CDR3 DNA follows: TGTGCCAGCTCATCAAGCACAGATCCTGCTAACTATGGCTACACCTTC.

The J gene is TRBJ2-5, the V gene TRBV27; 13 bases line up with TRBD2. Trimming cost V 4 bases and J 12 bases; bases outside gene matches: 8. The CDR3 is made up of 14 amino acids. Germline values: CDR1 MNHEY, CDR2 SMNVEV (reference sequence). In DNA form, the CDR3 reads TGTGCCAGCAGTTCTGGACTAGCGGGAGTCCCGGAGTACTTC. Protein sequence: CASSSGLAGVPEYF.

The CDR3 sequence is CASSLVGGTYSPLHF. CDR3 nucleotide sequence: TGCGCCAGCAGCTTGGTAGGGGGCACGTATTCACCCCTCCACTTT. The chain links TRBV5-1 to TRBJ1-6, with TRBD1 matching 7 bases. Germline CDR1 SGHRS, CDR2 YFSETQ. The CDR3 runs 15 residues. V shed 0 bases and J 8 bases; nucleotides not matched to a gene: 5.

J is TRBJ2-3 and V is TRBV19; possible D gene TRBD1, 6 bases. Germline CDR1 and CDR2: LNHDA and SQIVND (reference sequence). The CDR3 is 14 residues long. V lost 5 bases and J lost 4, with 13 bases in between. The CDR3 DNA is TGTGCCAGTAGTGTATCCCGACAGGCAGATACGCAGTATTTT. As protein: CASSVSRQADTQYF.

The J gene is TRBJ2-1, the V gene TRBV30, with 7 bases matching TRBD2. Germline loops: CDR1 GTSNPN, CDR2 SVGIG (reference sequence). V trimming: 7 bases; J trimming: 6 bases; junction bases outside the gene matches: 6. The CDR3 sequence is 12 residues long. The CDR3 spells CAYGGSFNEQFF. In DNA form, the CDR3 reads TGTGCCTACGGCGGGAGCTTCAATGAGCAGTTCTTC. The full variable domain, its missing parts supplied by reference TRBV30 and TRBJ2-1, is SQTIHQWPATLVQPVGSPLSLECTVEGTSNPNLYWYRQAAGRGLQLLFYSVGIGQISSEVPQNLSASRPQDRQFILSSKKLLLSDSGFYLCAYGGSFNEQFFGPGTRLTVL.

Concerning this clone itself: The same CDR3 also results from other DNA sequences found in this sample. This chain connects TRBV2 to TRBJ1-1; D is unresolved. V was trimmed by 7 bases and J by 3 bases, leaving 6 bases between them. Germline loops: CDR1 SNHLY, CDR2 FYNNEI. The CDR3 sequence is 11 residues long. Here the CDR3 reads CASTVDTEAFF. CDR3 DNA: TGTGCCAGCACTGTAGACACTGAAGCTTTCTTT.

This chain connects TRBV7-9 to TRBJ2-4; TRBD2 matches 16 bases. Germline V gene sequence: CDR1 SEHNR, CDR2 FQNEAQ (reference sequence). The CDR3 runs to 19 residues. J lost 1 base, V lost 6 bases, and 9 bases had no gene match. CDR3 residues: CASSRTGLAGGWAKNIQYF. The CDR3 DNA reads TGTGCCAGCAGTCGTACGGGACTAGCGGGAGGGTGGGCCAAAAACATTCAGTACTTC.

The V and J genes are TRBV30 and TRBJ2-1, with D perhaps matching TRBD2 (6 bases). CDR3 size: 16 residues. V lost 0 bases to trimming and J lost 1 base, with 13 bases between them. The V gene's germline CDR1 is GTSNPN and CDR2 SVGIG (reference sequence). CDR3 nucleotides: TGTGCCTGGAGTGTACTGGCGGGGCGTTCCTACAATGAGCAGTTCTTC. Its protein product is CAWSVLAGRSYNEQFF.

Points on this clone: Other nucleotide sequences in the sample specify the same CDR3. This sequence joins TRBV1 and TRBJ1-3; the D segment call TRBD1 is taken from the table without a DNA check. TRBV1 is shown as a pseudogene. The CDR3 has 22 amino acids. CDR3 sequence reads: CTSSQDPDRGRRFQVSGNTIYF. In DNA, the CDR3 is TGCACCAGCAGCCAAGATCCGGACAGGGGGCGCCGGTTTCAAGTCTCTGGAAACACCATATATTTT.

The CDR3, as DNA: TGTGCCAGCAGCTCCCAACTAGCGCAAGTCGCCGGGGAGCTGTTTTTT. Encoded protein: CASSSQLAQVAGELFF. The genes are TRBV7-2 and TRBJ2-2, with 7 bases identical to TRBD2. Trimming removed 4 bases from V and 6 bases from J; junction bases left unmatched: 11. This CDR3 contains 16 residues. Germline V gene data show CDR1 as SGHTA and CDR2 as FQGNSA.

The rearrangement joins TRBV18 to TRBJ1-4; a possible D gene is TRBD1 (6 bases). Trimming removed 4 bases at V and 3 bases at J, with 12 bases between. The length of the CDR3 is 15 residues. Germline CDR1 KGHSH, CDR2 LQKENI. The DNA for the CDR3 is TGTGCCAGCTCACTGGTGGGGGCCGCTAATGAAAAACTGTTTTTT. Its protein is CASSLVGAANEKLFF.

The chain is built from TRBV27 and TRBJ1-4; 7 nucleotides match TRBD1. The CDR3 contains 18 residues. J lost 6 bases, V lost 6 bases, and 19 bases had no gene match. CDR1 is MNHEY, CDR2 SMNVEV, per germline (reference sequence). CDR3 nucleotide sequence: TGTGCCAGCAGCACGACAGGGAGCCCCCTTACTCCAGATGAAAAACTGTTTTTT. Translated: CASSTTGSPLTPDEKLFF.

The V gene is TRBV5-4, the J gene TRBJ2-3; no firm D call. CDR1 is SGHNT and CDR2 is YYREEE in the germline V gene (reference sequence). V lost 4 bases and J lost 2, with 11 bases in between. This CDR3 is 14 amino acids long. CDR3 in amino acids: CASSQNPDTDTQYF. CDR3 DNA: TGTGCCAGCAGCCAAAACCCAGACACAGATACGCAGTATTTT.

The chain links TRBV5-5 to TRBJ1-1; no firm D call. The CDR3 covers 14 residues. Germline V CDR1 and CDR2: SGHKS, YYEKEE (reference sequence). V lost 4 bases, J lost 0 bases, and 10 bases lay in between. In DNA form, the CDR3 reads TGTGCCAGCAGCCCCAACAGCTTGAACACTGAAGCTTTCTTT. It specifies CASSPNSLNTEAFF.

J is TRBJ2-5 and V is TRBV11-2, with TRBD1 matching over 8 bases. V shed 5 bases, J shed 2 bases, and the junction held 13 bases outside the gene matches. This CDR3 region has 17 residues. Germline V gives CDR1 SGHAT, CDR2 FQNNGV. This CDR3 reads CASSPGQGGIRQETQYF. CDR3 coding DNA: TGTGCCAGCAGCCCCGGACAGGGAGGTATACGGCAAGAGACCCAGTACTTC.

The chain recombines TRBV11-3 with TRBJ2-3, with D hard to call. V lost 3 bases and J lost 0, with 13 bases in between. The CDR3 runs 16 residues. The V gene's germline CDR1 is SGHNT and CDR2 YENEEA. CDR3 region: CASSFPAVESTDTQYF. The CDR3 DNA follows: TGTGCCAGCAGCTTCCCGGCGGTCGAGAGCACAGATACGCAGTATTTT.

V gene TRBV5-1 combines with J gene TRBJ1-1, with D possibly being TRBD1 (6 bases). Between the trimmed V and J ends, which lost 2 bases and 10 bases, there was a span of 18 bases. Germline CDR1 and CDR2: SGHRS and YFSETQ. There are 14 residues in the CDR3. The chain's CDR3 is CASSLLPGGQRAFF. The CDR3 DNA follows: TGCGCCAGCAGCTTATTGCCCGGCGGACAGAGAGCTTTCTTT.

The chain carries TRBV7-8 and TRBJ2-3; 9 bases align to TRBD1. This CDR3 spans 14 amino acids. Losses at the gene ends were 0 bases for V and 5 bases for J; bases not matched to a gene: 0. CDR1 and CDR2 from the germline V gene are SGHVS and FQNEAQ. CDR3 sequence reads: CASSLADRGDTQYF. CDR3 nucleotide sequence: TGTGCCAGCAGCTTAGCGGACAGGGGAGATACGCAGTATTTT.